These 13 T cell receptor beta chains originate from one sample sequenced in a study of cytomegalovirus exposure and HLA in healthy donors. A multiplex PCR was run with 60 Vbeta primers and 13 Jbeta primers. The repertoire was sequenced with immunoSEQ multiplex PCR; TCRdb's copy has only in-frame clones and lacks some. The data show roughly 100,000 clones, nearly 85% seen once. Sequenced material: PBMCs. These receptors originate from a man between 18 and 29 years old in good health and CMV-seronegative.

The CDR3 DNA reads as TGTGCCAGCAGTTTCGGACTAGCGGGAGGGCATGAGCAGTTCTTC. Translated: CASSFGLAGGHEQFF. This chain links TRBV28 with TRBJ2-1; 15 bases are shared with TRBD2. This CDR3 comprises 15 residues. V lost 3 bases to trimming and J lost 8 bases; unmatched junction nucleotides: 2. Germline V lookup: CDR1 MDHEN, CDR2 SYDVKM.

V is TRBV4-1 and J is TRBJ2-5, with D unclear. Trimming stripped 5 bases from V and 1 base from J, with 17 bases between. The CDR3 is 16 residues long. The V gene's germline CDR1 is MGHRA and CDR2 YSYEKL. In nucleotides, the CDR3 is TGCGCCAGCAGCGCTACCGGGTCTTATTGCCAAGAGACCCAGTACTTC. Its protein is CASSATGSYCQETQYF.

This clone was counted a single time. The rearrangement links TRBV6-5 to TRBJ2-2, with TRBD2 identical over 10 bases. This CDR3 is 15 amino acids long. V trimming: 4 bases; J trimming: 4 bases; junction bases outside the gene matches: 3. Germline-derived CDR1 and CDR2 are MNHEY and SVGAGI. The CDR3 DNA reads as TGTGCCAGCAGTTCTAGCGGGAGCCTCACCGGGGAGCTGTTTTTT. It translates to CASSSSGSLTGELFF.

The chain uses TRBV4-2 and TRBJ2-7, with 7 nucleotides matching TRBD2. The CDR3 sequence is 16 residues long. Germline V gene sequence: CDR1 LGHNA, CDR2 YNFKEQ. V shed 0 bases and J 2 bases; nucleotides not matched to a gene: 7. The CDR3 sequence is CASSQELAPTAYEQYF. In DNA form, the CDR3 reads TGTGCCAGCAGCCAAGAACTAGCGCCTACCGCCTACGAGCAGTACTTC.

As to this clone: The junction does not match germline at one end; this may be a read error. The rearrangement uses TRBV5-1 and TRBJ2-5; 8 positions match TRBD1. The CDR3 contains 14 residues. In germline, CDR1 is SGHRS, CDR2 YFSETQ. This CDR3 is CASSLAGGRETQYF. The CDR3 nucleotides are TGTGCCAGCAGCTTGGCAGGGGGCCGGGAGACCCAGTACTTC.

This clone was observed a few times. The chain combines TRBV7-9 with TRBJ2-7, with 8 bases fitting TRBD1. CDR3 length: 15 residues. V shed 6 bases, J shed 3 bases, and the junction held 10 bases outside the gene matches. Germline CDR1 is SEHNR and CDR2 is FQNEAQ (reference sequence). CDR3 nucleotides: TGTGCCAGCAGGACCCGGACAGGGACGGACTACGAGCAGTACTTC. This encodes CASRTRTGTDYEQYF.

V usage is TRBV15 and J usage is TRBJ1-5, with 7 bases aligning to TRBD1. Germline V lookup: CDR1 LNHNV, CDR2 YYDKDF (reference sequence). CDR3 length equals 14 residues. Trimming cost V 1 base and J 10 bases; bases outside gene matches: 7. CDR3 amino acids: CATSRATGMGPQHF. The CDR3 DNA follows: TGTGCCACCAGCAGAGCGACAGGGATGGGACCCCAGCATTTT.

J is TRBJ1-2 and V is TRBV30; D gene uncertain. The germline V and J ends were trimmed by 2 bases and 3 bases, with 13 bases remaining between them. Germline V CDR1 and CDR2: GTSNPN, SVGIG (reference sequence). CDR3 length equals 14 residues. The CDR3 nucleotides read TGTGCCTGGAGTAGGAGGGTATGGGACTATGGCTACACCTTC. Protein: CAWSRRVWDYGYTF.

The chain couples TRBV9 to TRBJ1-3, with 8 bases that match TRBD1. Per the germline V gene, CDR1 is SGDLS and CDR2 is YYNGEE. V lost 4 bases to trimming and J lost 0 bases; unmatched junction nucleotides: 3. The CDR3 runs to 15 residues. This chain's CDR3 is CASSLTGVSGNTIYF. CDR3 sequence (DNA): TGTGCCAGCAGCTTGACAGGGGTCTCTGGAAACACCATATATTTT.

This sequence joins TRBV9 and TRBJ1-3, with no clear D. Between the trimmed V and J ends, which lost 0 bases and 2 bases, there was a span of 6 bases. Germline V CDR1 and CDR2: SGDLS, YYNGEE. The CDR3 length is 14 residues. CDR3 DNA sequence: TGTGCCAGCAGCGTAGCGCGGACTGGAAACACCATATATTTT. Translating it yields CASSVARTGNTIYF.

This clone has only one observation. This rearrangement joins TRBV27 to TRBJ1-5; TRBD1 aligns across 9 bases. The CDR3 covers 14 residues. Per germline, CDR1 MNHEY and CDR2 SMNVEV (reference sequence). Losses at the gene ends were 4 bases for V and 6 bases for J; bases not matched to a gene: 4. The CDR3 is CASSSGTGFQPQHF. As DNA, the CDR3 is TGTGCCAGCAGTTCCGGGACAGGGTTTCAGCCCCAGCATTTT.

The J gene is TRBJ1-2, the V gene TRBV5-8; 7 bases map to TRBD1. Germline V gives CDR1 SGHTS, CDR2 YDEGEE. With 0 bases clipped from V and 2 bases from J, the junction kept 1 base outside the gene matches. There are 14 residues in the CDR3. The chain's CDR3 is CASSLGQGNYGYTF. The CDR3 bases are TGTGCCAGCAGCTTGGGACAGGGCAACTATGGCTACACCTTC.

V is TRBV10-2 and J is TRBJ1-1, with D unclear. Germline V gives CDR1 WSHSY, CDR2 SAAADI. V was cut by 3 bases and J by 5 bases, with 16 bases left in between. CDR3 size: 15 residues. Written as DNA, the CDR3 is TGCGCCAGCAGTGAACTGATGGCCGGAGGGACTGAAGCTTTCTTT. Translating it yields CASSELMAGGTEAFF.